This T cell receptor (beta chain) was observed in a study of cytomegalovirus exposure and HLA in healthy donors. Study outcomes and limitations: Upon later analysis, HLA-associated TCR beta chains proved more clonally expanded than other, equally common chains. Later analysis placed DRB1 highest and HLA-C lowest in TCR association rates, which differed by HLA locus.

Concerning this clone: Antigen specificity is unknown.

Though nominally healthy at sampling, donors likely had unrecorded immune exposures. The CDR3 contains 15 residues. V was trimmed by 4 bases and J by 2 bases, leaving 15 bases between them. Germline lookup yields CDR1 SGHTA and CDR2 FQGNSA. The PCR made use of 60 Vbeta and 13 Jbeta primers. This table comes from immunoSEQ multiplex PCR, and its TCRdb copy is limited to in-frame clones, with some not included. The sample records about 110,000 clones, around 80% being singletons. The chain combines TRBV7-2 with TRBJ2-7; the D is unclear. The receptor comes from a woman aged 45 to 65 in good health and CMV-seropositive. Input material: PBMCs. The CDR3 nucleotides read TGTGCCAGCAGCTCCCCTTTGAGGTATCCCTACGAGCAGTACTTC. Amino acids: CASSSPLRYPYEQYF. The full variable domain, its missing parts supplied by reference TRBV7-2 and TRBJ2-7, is GAGVSQSPSNKVTEKGKDVELRCDPISGHTALYWYRQSLGQGLEFLIYFQGNSAPDKSGLPSDRFSAERTGGSVSTLTIQRTQQEDSAVYLCASSSPLRYPYEQYFGPGTRLTVT.